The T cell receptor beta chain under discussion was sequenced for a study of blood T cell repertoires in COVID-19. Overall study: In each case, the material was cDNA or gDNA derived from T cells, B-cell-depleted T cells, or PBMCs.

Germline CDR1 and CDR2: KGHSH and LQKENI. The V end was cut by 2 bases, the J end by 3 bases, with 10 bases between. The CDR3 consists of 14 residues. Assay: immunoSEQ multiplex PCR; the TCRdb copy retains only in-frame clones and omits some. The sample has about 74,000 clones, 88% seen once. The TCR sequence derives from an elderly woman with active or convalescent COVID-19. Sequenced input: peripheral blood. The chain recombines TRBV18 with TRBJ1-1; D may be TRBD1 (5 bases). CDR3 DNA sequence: TGTGCCAGCTCACCAACTGGGGCCGACACTGAAGCTTTCTTT. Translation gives CASSPTGADTEAFF.